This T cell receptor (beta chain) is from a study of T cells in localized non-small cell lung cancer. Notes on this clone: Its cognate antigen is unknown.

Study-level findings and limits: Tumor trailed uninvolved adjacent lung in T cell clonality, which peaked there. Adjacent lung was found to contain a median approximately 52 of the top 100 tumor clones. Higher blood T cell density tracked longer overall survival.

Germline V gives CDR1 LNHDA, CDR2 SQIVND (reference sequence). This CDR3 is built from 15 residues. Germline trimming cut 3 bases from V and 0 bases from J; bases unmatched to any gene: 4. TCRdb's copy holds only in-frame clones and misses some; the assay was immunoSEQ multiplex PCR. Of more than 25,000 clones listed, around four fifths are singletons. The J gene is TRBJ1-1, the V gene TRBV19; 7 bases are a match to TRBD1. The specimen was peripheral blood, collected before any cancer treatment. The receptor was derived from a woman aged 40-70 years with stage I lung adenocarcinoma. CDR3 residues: CASSIFGTVNTEAFF. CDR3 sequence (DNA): TGTGCCAGTAGTATCTTTGGGACAGTGAACACTGAAGCTTTCTTT.